This T cell receptor beta chain was identified during a study of T cell responses to AZD1222 COVID-19 vaccine. Study-level background: Second doses were pooled across both intervals (about 4 or about 12 weeks).

This clone appeared once. Sequencing used immunoSEQ multiplex PCR; TCRdb keeps in-frame clones, though not all of them. The profile shows 120,000 to 150,000 clones, approximately 88% of them singletons. CDR1 and CDR2 (germline): MNHEY, SMNVEV (reference sequence). CDR3 length equals 16 residues. V lost 5 bases and J lost 1; bases outside the gene matches: 7. This clonotype was obtained from an adult in good health. V is TRBV27 and J is TRBJ1-2; 10 positions match TRBD1. This specimen consisted of peripheral blood, obtained on day 0 of AZD1222 vaccination. CDR3 protein: CASSQRQGAHNYGYTF. Here the CDR3 DNA reads TGTGCCAGCAGTCAGAGACAGGGGGCGCATAACTATGGCTACACCTTC.